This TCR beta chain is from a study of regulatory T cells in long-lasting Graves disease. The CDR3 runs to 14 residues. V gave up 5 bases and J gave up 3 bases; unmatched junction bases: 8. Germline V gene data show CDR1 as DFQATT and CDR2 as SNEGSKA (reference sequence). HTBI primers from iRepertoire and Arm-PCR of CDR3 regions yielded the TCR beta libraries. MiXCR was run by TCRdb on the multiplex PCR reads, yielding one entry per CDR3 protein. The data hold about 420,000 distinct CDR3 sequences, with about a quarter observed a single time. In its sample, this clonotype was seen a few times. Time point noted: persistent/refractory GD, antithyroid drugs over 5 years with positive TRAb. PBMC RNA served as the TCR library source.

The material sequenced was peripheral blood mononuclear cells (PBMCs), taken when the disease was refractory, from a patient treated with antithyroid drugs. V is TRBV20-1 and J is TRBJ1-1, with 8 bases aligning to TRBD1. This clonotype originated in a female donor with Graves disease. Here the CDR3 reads CSAPIGQGDTEAFF. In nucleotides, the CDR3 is TGCAGTGCTCCTATAGGACAGGGTGACACTGAAGCTTTCTTT.